The rows below give T cell receptor beta chains drawn from one sample of a study of blood T cell repertoires in COVID-19. Some clones are missing from TCRdb's copy, which holds only in-frame ones; the method was immunoSEQ multiplex PCR. The data show some 85,000 clones, more than 65% seen once. Input material: peripheral blood. These TCRs come from a woman of 80 years or more with active or convalescent COVID-19. CDR3s include the opening cysteine and the closing phenylalanine or tryptophan. Fields, in order: V gene, CDR3 protein.

>TRBV6-6
CASSYGSSGGSDTQYF
>TRBV6-6
CASSSAGLAGSYEQYF
>TRBV3-1/TRBV3-2
CASSQDNLIAKNIQYF
>TRBV19
CASSTRQYKLNQPQHF
>TRBV4-1
CASSQGQGSSGNTIYF
>TRBV6-5
CASSYSRYGERGYTF
>TRBV11-2
CASSLVGTENSPLHF
>TRBV19
CASSFPGDRDGRETQYF
>TRBV9
CASSTPGTSGGENIQYF
>TRBV6-5
CASLKNTEAFF
>TRBV2
CASSETGAGRPKNIQYF
>TRBV14
CASSLRGDSDTQYF
>TRBV2
CASGQSPNYGYTF
>TRBV7-2
CASSELAGGSYEQYF
>TRBV11-2
CASSLGGRSNTGELFF
>TRBV7-4
CASSPRQGESLGYTF
>TRBV12-5
CASGAPGTGQETQYF
>TRBV2
CASSPQARSGNTIYF
>TRBV2
CASSARDPNYGYTF
>TRBV4-1
CASSQAGQGYEQYF
>TRBV7-8
CASSLGALLRGSYEQYF
>TRBV27
CASSSIGQGGQDYGYTF
>TRBV7-9
CASSLPTGKLLGDEQFF
>TRBV7-8
CASSLDVQYNEQFF
>TRBV7-9
CASSLLLRQGRNEQFF
>TRBV14
CASSHQFRVDGYTF
>TRBV14
CASSQLDSSNSPLHF
>TRBV6-5
CASSLGQGFRYGYTF
>TRBV9
CASSAPGALNYGYTF
>TRBV2
CASTPDFSVSYEQYF
>TRBV3-1/TRBV3-2
CASSQGAGLRTEAFF
>TRBV11-2
CASSSSGTSFYEQYF
>TRBV15
CATAPYSYNSPLHF
>TRBV5-1
CASSLATNSPLHF
>TRBV2
CASSEKAGTGELFF
>TRBV5-1
CASSVRPGLERTGELFF
>TRBV30
CAWSEGGNSPLHF
>TRBV18
CATSIQGAYEQYF
>TRBV5-1
CASSRGQANTEAFF
>TRBV19
CASRTGGRTGELFF
>TRBV7-2
CASSFRQGAYNEQFF
>TRBV4-3
CASSQDDKSGGPYNEQFF
>TRBV30
CAWSLLGEGGNTIYF
>TRBV9
CASSIQDLDNSPLHF
>TRBV3-1/TRBV3-2
CASSQEGGTEAFF
>TRBV7-8
CASSLARGTEAFF